This record covers a single TCR beta chain. Method: immunoSEQ multiplex PCR; TCRdb's copy keeps in-frame clones and lacks some. This table holds approximately 150,000 clones, 85% to 90% found once. This sample is drawn from a study of T cell responses to AZD1222 COVID-19 vaccine. This CDR3 spans 14 amino acids. Germline CDR1 is GTSNPN and CDR2 is SVGIG (reference sequence). Trimming stripped 3 bases from V and 7 bases from J, with 19 bases between. This specimen was peripheral blood, taken on day 0 of AZD1222 vaccination. The TCR originated in an adult in good health. The chain uses TRBV30 and TRBJ2-7; maybe TRBD1 (6 bases). The CDR3 region has the DNA TGTGCCTGGAGCGTGGACAGCCCGATGGGGGAGCAGTACTTC. It encodes CAWSVDSPMGEQYF.